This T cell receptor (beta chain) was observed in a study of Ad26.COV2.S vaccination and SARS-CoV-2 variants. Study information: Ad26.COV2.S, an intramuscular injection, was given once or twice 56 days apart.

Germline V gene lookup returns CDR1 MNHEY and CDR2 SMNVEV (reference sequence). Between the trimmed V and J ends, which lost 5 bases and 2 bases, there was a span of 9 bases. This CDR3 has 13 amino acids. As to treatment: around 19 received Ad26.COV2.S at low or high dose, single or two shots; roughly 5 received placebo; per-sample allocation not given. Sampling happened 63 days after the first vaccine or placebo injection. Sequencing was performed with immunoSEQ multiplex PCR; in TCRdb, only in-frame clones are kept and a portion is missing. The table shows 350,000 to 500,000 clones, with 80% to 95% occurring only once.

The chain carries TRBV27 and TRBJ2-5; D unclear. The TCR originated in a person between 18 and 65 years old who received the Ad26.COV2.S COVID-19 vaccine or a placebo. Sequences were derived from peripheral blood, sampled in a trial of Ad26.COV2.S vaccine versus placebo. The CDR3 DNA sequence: TGTGCCAGCAGTAGGCAGTATCAAGAGACCCAGTACTTC. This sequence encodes CASSRQYQETQYF.